These 8 T cell receptor beta chains share one sample of origin, sequenced in a study of CD4 and CD8 cells across lung adenocarcinoma regions. TCRdb reanalysed the PCR reads using MiXCR and keeps one entry per CDR3 protein. The sample carries 4,000 to 4,500 distinct CDR3 sequences, around three fifths recorded once. The sample taken for sequencing was CD4+ T cells from the center of a lung tumor. These receptors originate from a male donor with lung adenocarcinoma. The CD4 and CD8 labels of this study may be unreliable.

The genes are TRBV6-1 and TRBJ2-2; the D is unclear. Per the germline V gene, CDR1 is MNHNS and CDR2 is SASEGT. This CDR3 is 13 amino acids long. Trimming shortened V by 1 base and J by 6 bases, and 6 bases separated the two germline ends. Written as DNA, the CDR3 is TGTGCCAGCAGTGAAGGGGGTGCCGGGGAGCTGTTTTTT. It codes for CASSEGGAGELFF.

The chain has TRBV6-1 and TRBJ2-1; 8 bases are shared with TRBD1. The last part of the DNA fits TRBJ2-7 better; the J call may be wrong. Germline CDR1 MNHNS, CDR2 SASEGT. The CDR3 has 14 residues. CDR3 sequence: CASRLLGQGNEQYF. CDR3 sequence (DNA): TGTGCCAGCAGGCTCCTTGGACAGGGCAACGAGCAGTACTTC.

The CDR3 region has the DNA TGTGCCAGCGGCGGGGCGGGGGGGCCCAGAGAGCAGTACTTC. It encodes CASGGAGGPREQYF. V is TRBV6-1 and J is TRBJ2-1; 9 bases map to TRBD2. The closer fit of TRBJ2-7 to the DNA end suggests the J call may be wrong. This CDR3 is 14 amino acids long. From germline, CDR1 is MNHNS and CDR2 SASEGT.

J is TRBJ2-2 and V is TRBV7-8, with D tentatively TRBD2 (6 bases). Trimming removed 2 bases at V and 6 bases at J, with 16 bases between. Looked up from germline, CDR1 is SGHVS and CDR2 is FQNEAQ. The CDR3 consists of 16 residues. The CDR3 nucleotides read TGTGCCAGCAGCTTAATCGGCGGGATAGGTCCCGGGGAGCTGTTTTTT. It specifies CASSLIGGIGPGELFF.

J is TRBJ2-4 and V is TRBV6-1; no clear D gene. The CDR3 runs to 13 residues. Germline assignment: CDR1 MNHNS and CDR2 SASEGT. The ends were cut back, 0 bases at V and 13 bases at J, with 13 bases in the middle. The CDR3 DNA reads TGTGCCAGCAGTGAAGCTTGGGTGGGTGAGCAGTACTTC. It yields the protein CASSEAWVGEQYF.

The chain employs TRBV6-1 and TRBJ2-7, with 7 bases lining up with TRBD1. Germline CDR1 MNHNS, CDR2 SASEGT. The CDR3 covers 13 residues. V gave up 6 bases and J gave up 7 bases; unmatched junction bases: 9. The CDR3 DNA follows: TGTGCCAGCAGCGGGACAGCTCTAGGGGAGCAGTACTTC. It specifies CASSGTALGEQYF.

V is TRBV6-1 and J is TRBJ2-7; D unresolved. V lost 7 bases and J lost 0, with 13 bases in between. This CDR3 comprises 14 residues. Germline V CDR1 and CDR2: MNHNS, SASEGT. The CDR3 DNA sequence: TGTGCCAGCAAGCCCTTGGACGTCTCCTACGAGCAGTACTTC. This encodes CASKPLDVSYEQYF.

This clonotype turned up a few times. The rearrangement links TRBV6-1 to TRBJ2-1; maybe TRBD2 (6 bases). The CDR3 extends over 17 amino acids. The germline V and J ends were trimmed by 7 bases and 7 bases, with 26 bases remaining between them. Germline V lookup: CDR1 MNHNS, CDR2 SASEGT. The CDR3 region is CASTKVSGPRGRNEQFF. The CDR3 nucleotides read TGTGCCAGCACAAAAGTTAGCGGTCCCAGAGGTAGGAATGAGCAGTTCTTC.